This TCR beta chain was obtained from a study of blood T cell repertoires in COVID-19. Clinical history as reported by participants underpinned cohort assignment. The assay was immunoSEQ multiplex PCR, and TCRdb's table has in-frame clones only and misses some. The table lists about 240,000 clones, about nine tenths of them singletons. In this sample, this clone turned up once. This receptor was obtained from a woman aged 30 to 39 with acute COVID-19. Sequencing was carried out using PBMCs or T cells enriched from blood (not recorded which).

This CDR3 reads CASSSPGDSGNTIYF. In DNA, the CDR3 is TGTGCCAGCAGCTCGCCCGGGGACTCTGGAAACACCATATATTTT. This chain uses TRBV5-4 with TRBJ1-3; no clear D gene. V lost 3 bases to trimming and J lost 0 bases, with 10 bases between them. Germline loops: CDR1 SGHNT, CDR2 YYREEE (reference sequence). The CDR3 is 15 amino acids.